Below, 10 T cell receptor beta chains from the same sample are listed, as sequenced in a study of radiotherapy plus CTLA-4 blockade in lung cancer. Produced via immunoSEQ multiplex PCR; TCRdb's table is partial and in-frame only. Of nearly 110,000 clones in the sample, more than 70% were seen once. Sequencing used peripheral blood, obtained from a patient treated with radiotherapy plus ipilimumab. The receptors were gathered from a human donor with non-small cell lung cancer that progressed on radiotherapy plus ipilimumab. Some clones in this sample may be carry-over from other donors' samples.

This clone appeared once. The chain is built from TRBV5-4 and TRBJ2-1; 7 bases fit TRBD2. Germline V lookup: CDR1 SGHNT, CDR2 YYREEE (reference sequence). J gave up 7 bases and V 5 bases, and 6 bases lay outside the gene matches. CDR3 length equals 13 residues. CDR3 region: CASRHPGGNEQFF. The CDR3 DNA follows: TGTGCCAGCAGGCACCCCGGGGGGAATGAGCAGTTCTTC.

The chain joins TRBV15 to TRBJ1-5; a possible D gene is TRBD1 (6 bases). This CDR3 region has 14 residues. V was cut by 3 bases and J by 4 bases, with 10 bases left in between. In germline, CDR1 is LNHNV, CDR2 YYDKDF (reference sequence). Here the CDR3 reads CATSRGTPNQPQHF. CDR3 in DNA: TGTGCCACCAGCAGGGGGACACCGAATCAGCCCCAGCATTTT.

With respect to this clone: Compared with germline, one end of the junction differs, possibly owing to a read error. The chain recombines TRBV29-1 with TRBJ2-3; 12 bases line up with TRBD1. In germline, CDR1 is SQVTM, CDR2 ANQGSEA. CDR3 size: 13 residues. CDR3 nucleotide sequence: TGCAGCGCGGGGACAGGGGGCACGGATACGCAGTATTTT. Translated: CSAGTGGTDTQYF.

The rearrangement uses TRBV10-3 and TRBJ2-1, with TRBD2 matching 7 bases. The junction had 13 bases not matched to a gene; V was cut back by 6 bases and J by 8 bases. Per the germline V gene, CDR1 is ENHRY and CDR2 is SYGVKD. This CDR3 contains 15 residues. The DNA for the CDR3 is TGTGCCATCAGGGGAGGGAGCGGGGTTAGGTATGAGCAGTTCTTC. Its protein product is CAIRGGSGVRYEQFF.

This clone occurred once. The rearrangement joins TRBV25-1 to TRBJ1-5, with 7 bases fitting TRBD1. The CDR3 is 15 amino acids. Per the germline V gene, CDR1 is MGHDK and CDR2 is SYGVNS. The junction had 7 bases not matched to a gene; V was cut back by 4 bases and J by 4 bases. CDR3 nucleotides: TGTGCCAGCAGTGGAGGGGACAGCAGGAATCAGCCCCAGCATTTT. Its protein is CASSGGDSRNQPQHF.

This chain links TRBV2 with TRBJ1-1; D is unresolved. The CDR3 is 14 amino acids. The V end was cut by 2 bases, the J end by 0 bases, with 7 bases between. CDR1 SNHLY and CDR2 FYNNEI come from the germline V gene. The CDR3 loop is CASSELAMNTEAFF. The CDR3 coding sequence is TGTGCCAGCAGTGAACTGGCCATGAACACTGAAGCTTTCTTT.

This clone was found once. The chain has TRBV28 and TRBJ2-7, with 7 bases matching TRBD1. Germline values: CDR1 MDHEN, CDR2 SYDVKM. J gave up 4 bases and V 0 bases, and 3 bases lay outside the gene matches. This CDR3 comprises 14 residues. The CDR3 nucleotides read TGTGCCAGCAGTTTATGGGACAGGACTTACGAGCAGTACTTC. Residues: CASSLWDRTYEQYF.

This rearrangement joins TRBV4-1 to TRBJ2-7; 10 bases agree with TRBD1. Per the germline V gene, CDR1 is MGHRA and CDR2 is YSYEKL. V was pared by 3 bases and J by 3 bases, with 5 bases of the junction left unmatched. CDR3 length equals 15 residues. CDR3 in DNA: TGCGCCAGCAGCCAGACCGGGACAGGGGTCTACGAGCAGTACTTC. Amino acids: CASSQTGTGVYEQYF.

This chain joins TRBV28 and TRBJ1-1; D is unclear. The V end lost 9 bases, the J end lost 4 bases, and 12 bases lay between the germline ends. This CDR3 contains 12 residues. Germline-derived CDR1 and CDR2 are MDHEN and SYDVKM. The CDR3 sequence: CASRDLSTEAFF. CDR3 bases: TGTGCCAGTAGAGATTTAAGCACTGAAGCTTTCTTT.

This clone showed up just once. The V call is TRBV4-3, the J call TRBJ2-7, with 7 nucleotides matching TRBD2. Germline V gene lookup returns CDR1 LGHNA and CDR2 YSLEER. V shed 4 bases and J 2 bases; nucleotides not matched to a gene: 8. CDR3 length: 15 amino acids. This CDR3 is CASSLRTSTPYEQYF. The CDR3 DNA reads TGCGCCAGCAGCCTGCGGACTAGTACGCCCTACGAGCAGTACTTC.